This entry lists 30 T cell receptor beta chains sequenced from one sample in a study of blood T cells in healthy people across ages. Primed by a sample-barcoded 5' primer and a J-beta primer mix, a second PCR proceeded for 7 to 11 cycles. TCRdb itself ran the 5' RACE reads through MiXCR, one entry per CDR3 protein. In the table there are 850,000 to 1,300,000 distinct CDR3 sequences, roughly 45% of which are singletons. Sequencing was done on a sample of blood. These receptors came from a woman in her fifties or sixties in good health.

The J gene is TRBJ2-3, the V gene TRBV2; 15 bases are shared with TRBD2. V shed 7 bases and J 7 bases; nucleotides not matched to a gene: 6. This CDR3 contains 15 residues. CDR1 is SNHLY, CDR2 FYNNEI, per germline. The CDR3 spells CASTRGTSGGHTQYF. The DNA for the CDR3 is TGTGCCAGCACCAGGGGGACTAGCGGGGGGCATACGCAGTATTTT.

This clonotype was seen a few times. The J gene is TRBJ1-2, the V gene TRBV9; perhaps TRBD1 as D (6 bases). V lost 3 bases to trimming and J lost 8 bases, with 11 bases between them. Germline V CDR1 and CDR2: SGDLS, YYNGEE. This CDR3 has 12 residues. CDR3 sequence: CASSDRAEGYTF. CDR3 DNA sequence: TGTGCCAGCAGCGACAGGGCCGAAGGCTACACCTTC.

V gene TRBV7-6 combines with J gene TRBJ2-7, with D possibly called TRBD1 or TRBD2 (6 bases each). The CDR3 contains 16 residues. V lost 2 bases to trimming and J lost 1 base, with 15 bases between them. Germline V gene lookup returns CDR1 SGHVS and CDR2 FNYEAQ. This CDR3 is CASSLFQEGDSYEQYF. The CDR3, as DNA: TGTGCCAGCAGCTTATTCCAGGAGGGGGATTCCTACGAGCAGTACTTC.

There are a few counts of this clonotype. The chain links TRBV9 to TRBJ1-6, with 8 bases identical to TRBD1. The CDR3 is 14 residues long. In germline, CDR1 is SGDLS, CDR2 YYNGEE. With 3 bases clipped from V and 7 bases from J, the junction kept 3 bases outside the gene matches. CDR3 sequence reads: CASSEGQENSPLHF. For the CDR3, the DNA is TGTGCCAGCAGCGAGGGACAGGAGAATTCACCCCTCCACTTT.

This clonotype was detected many times. The chain carries TRBV5-1 and TRBJ2-1, with 13 bases that match TRBD2. Per the germline V gene, CDR1 is SGHRS and CDR2 is YFSETQ. Trimming took 0 bases from V and 9 from J; bases not matched to a gene: 9. The CDR3 loop spans 17 amino acids. The CDR3 nucleotides are TGCGCCAGCAGCTTGGGAAGGACTAGCGGGAGTTTCGGTGAGCAGTTCTTC. This sequence encodes CASSLGRTSGSFGEQFF.

This chain connects TRBV3-1 to TRBJ2-4, with TRBD2 matching over 15 bases. The length of the CDR3 is 18 residues. V dropped 4 bases and J dropped 1; count of bases not matched to a gene: 5. CDR1 LGHDT and CDR2 YNNKEL come from the germline V gene (reference sequence). The CDR3 sequence is CASSLGLAGGPAKNIQYF. The CDR3 DNA follows: TGTGCCAGCAGCCTTGGACTAGCGGGAGGGCCGGCCAAAAACATTCAGTACTTC.

The chain employs TRBV2 and TRBJ2-7; 7 nucleotides line up with TRBD1. This CDR3 has 14 amino acids. Germline V gene lookup returns CDR1 SNHLY and CDR2 FYNNEI. V was clipped by 8 bases and J by 4 bases; unmatched bases: 11. CDR3 residues: CASEMGTDEYEQYF. CDR3 in DNA: TGTGCCAGCGAGATGGGGACAGACGAGTACGAGCAGTACTTC.

V usage is TRBV9 and J usage is TRBJ2-5; 8 bases match TRBD2. The trim removed 4 bases at V and 11 bases at J, leaving 19 bases unmatched. Germline CDR1 is SGDLS and CDR2 is YYNGEE. The CDR3 consists of 16 residues. The CDR3 DNA is TGTGCCAGCAGCTATCAGCCGGGACTAGGAACAAATGAGCAGTACTTC. The encoded protein is CASSYQPGLGTNEQYF.

V gene TRBV7-9 combines with J gene TRBJ2-3; possible D gene TRBD1, 6 bases. This CDR3 has 15 amino acids. The V gene lost 4 bases and the J gene lost 2 bases, with 13 bases spanning the gap. Germline loops: CDR1 SEHNR, CDR2 FQNEAQ (reference sequence). The CDR3 DNA reads as TGTGCCAGCAGCTACTCGGACAGTTACACAGATACGCAGTATTTT. This gives the protein CASSYSDSYTDTQYF.

The chain has TRBV30 and TRBJ1-1; D remains unclear. Trimming pared 0 bases from V and 10 bases from J, leaving 12 bases between. The CDR3 totals 12 residues. Germline CDR1 is GTSNPN and CDR2 is SVGIG (reference sequence). CDR3 DNA: TGTGCCTGGAGTGTACTGTCGAACGGAGCTTTCTTT. It codes for CAWSVLSNGAFF.

The chain has TRBV27 and TRBJ2-3; no reliable D call. The ends were cut back, 3 bases at V and 6 bases at J, with 10 bases in the middle. The germline V gene has CDR1 MNHEY and CDR2 SMNVEV (reference sequence). The length of the CDR3 is 13 residues. CDR3 sequence reads: CASSFLPMDTQYF. The CDR3, as DNA: TGTGCCAGCAGTTTTTTACCTATGGATACGCAGTATTTT.

V and J are TRBV13 and TRBJ2-1; 10 positions match TRBD2. J gave up 8 bases and V 5 bases, and 9 bases lay outside the gene matches. CDR1 and CDR2 (germline): PRHDT, FYEKMQ (reference sequence). There are 15 residues in the CDR3. CDR3 amino acids: CASSRSGRAYDEQFF. CDR3 in DNA: TGTGCCAGCAGCCGAAGCGGGAGGGCCTATGATGAGCAGTTCTTC.

The chain carries TRBV7-9 and TRBJ2-7, with TRBD2 identical over 8 bases. Germline V gives CDR1 SEHNR, CDR2 FQNEAQ (reference sequence). The ends lost 5 bases at V and 4 bases at J; junction bases unmatched: 13. The CDR3 is made up of 16 amino acids. The CDR3 spells CASSPPFSGTWYEQYF. CDR3 in DNA: TGTGCCAGCAGCCCCCCGTTTAGCGGGACATGGTACGAGCAGTACTTC.

This clonotype appeared a single time. It may be a read error: a sequence one base away is much more abundant. The chain links TRBV6-6 to TRBJ2-1, with 8 bases that match TRBD2. Germline CDR1 is MNHNY and CDR2 is SVGAGI (reference sequence). The CDR3 totals 15 residues. The CDR3 region is CASSDPTSENNERFF. The DNA of the CDR3 is TGTGCCAGCAGCGACCCGACTAGCGAAAACAATGAGCGGTTCTTC.

The chain uses TRBV20-1 and TRBJ2-7; 7 bases are a match to TRBD2. Per the germline V gene, CDR1 is DFQATT and CDR2 is SNEGSKA (reference sequence). Trimming cost V 6 bases and J 10 bases; bases outside gene matches: 24. The CDR3 consists of 16 residues. DNA of the CDR3: TGCAGTGCGCAAGAAATCTTGACGGGAGGCGGACTACGCCAGTACTTC. The encoded protein is CSAQEILTGGGLRQYF.

The chain couples TRBV6-1 to TRBJ2-7, with no clear D. This CDR3 comprises 14 residues. CDR1 MNHNS and CDR2 SASEGT come from the germline V gene. V was shortened by 3 bases and J by 0 bases, with 9 bases between the two germline ends. The CDR3 region is CASSDYGLSYEQYF. Here the CDR3 DNA reads TGTGCCAGCAGTGATTACGGCCTCTCCTACGAGCAGTACTTC.

A few counts support this clonotype. The CDR3 DNA sequence: TGTGCCAGCAGCCAAGAAGGACAGGGAATCTACGAGCAGTACTTC. Amino acid sequence: CASSQEGQGIYEQYF. V gene TRBV4-2 combines with J gene TRBJ2-7; 8 bases map to TRBD1. Trimming at V came to 0 bases and at J to 3 bases, leaving 4 bases not matched to a gene. There are 15 residues in the CDR3. CDR1 is LGHNA, CDR2 YNFKEQ, per germline.

In this sample, this clonotype turned up once. The DNA of the CDR3 is TGTGCCAGCAGCCAAGAGTATTGGACAGGAACCTACGAGCAGTACTTC. Residues: CASSQEYWTGTYEQYF. The chain has TRBV14 and TRBJ2-7, with TRBD1 identical over 7 bases. Germline V gene sequence: CDR1 SGHDN, CDR2 FVKESK. The CDR3 length is 16 residues. J gave up 2 bases and V 0 bases, and 7 bases lay outside the gene matches.

The chain employs TRBV20-1 and TRBJ2-4; D possibly matches TRBD1 or TRBD2 (5 bases each). Trimming took off 1 base at V and 13 bases at J, with 20 bases between the two ends. Germline V gives CDR1 DFQATT, CDR2 SNEGSKA (reference sequence). The CDR3 is made up of 14 amino acids. The CDR3 bases are TGCAGTGCTAGAGTACCAGGGTGGGGGAGAGAGCAGTACTTC. Translated, it gives CSARVPGWGREQYF.

The V and J genes are TRBV2 and TRBJ2-3, with a tentative D call TRBD2 (6 bases). CDR1 SNHLY and CDR2 FYNNEI come from the germline V gene. With 6 bases removed from V and 3 bases from J, the gap between germline ends came to 16 bases. CDR3 length: 15 amino acids. The CDR3 sequence: CASRMKSGGTDTQYF. In nucleotides, the CDR3 is TGTGCCAGCAGGATGAAGTCCGGAGGGACAGATACGCAGTATTTT.

The chain is built from TRBV21-1 and TRBJ1-1; TRBD1, the table's D call, was not compared with the DNA. TRBV21-1 is described as a pseudogene. This CDR3 region has 17 residues. CDR3 region: CASSSRRWGRLNTEAFF. CDR3 sequence (DNA): TGTGCCAGCAGCTCCCGTCGGTGGGGGCGTTTGAACACTGAAGCTTTCTTT.

This clonotype was observed a few times. The chain joins TRBV5-1 to TRBJ2-5; D is ambiguous. Germline V gives CDR1 SGHRS, CDR2 YFSETQ. This CDR3 contains 14 residues. Trimming shortened V by 3 bases and J by 2 bases, and 11 bases separated the two germline ends. The CDR3 reads CASSWGYGQETQYF. The CDR3 region has the DNA TGCGCCAGCAGCTGGGGATACGGACAAGAGACCCAGTACTTC.

This chain joins TRBV5-1 and TRBJ1-6; 7 nucleotides match TRBD1. The CDR3 sequence is 16 residues long. The V gene end was trimmed by 1 base and the J gene end by 6 bases; junction bases not matched to a gene: 7. Germline V CDR1 and CDR2: SGHRS, YFSETQ. CDR3 amino acids: CASSLFTGAGNSPLHF. The CDR3 coding sequence is TGCGCCAGCAGCTTGTTTACAGGGGCAGGTAATTCACCCCTCCACTTT.

This clonotype was observed a few times. The V and J genes are TRBV27 and TRBJ2-1, with a possible D match to TRBD1 (5 bases). V lost 1 base and J 3 bases, leaving 16 bases between the germline ends. In germline, CDR1 is MNHEY, CDR2 SMNVEV (reference sequence). CDR3 length equals 17 residues. The CDR3 loop reads CASSLLKTDPSYNEQFF. CDR3 in DNA: TGTGCCAGCAGTTTATTAAAGACAGATCCGAGCTACAATGAGCAGTTCTTC.

This sequence joins TRBV27 and TRBJ2-3, with 13 bases that match TRBD2. Germline lookup yields CDR1 MNHEY and CDR2 SMNVEV (reference sequence). The CDR3 covers 16 residues. V was clipped by 3 bases and J by 4 bases; unmatched bases: 4. In DNA form, the CDR3 reads TGTGCCAGCAGTTTCGGGACTAGCGGGATTGCAGATACGCAGTATTTT. Translation gives CASSFGTSGIADTQYF.

The chain combines TRBV29-1 with TRBJ2-5, with D possibly TRBD2 on 6 matching bases. The CDR3 has 13 amino acids. CDR1 is SQVTM and CDR2 is ANQGSEA in the germline V gene. The V end was cut by 1 base, the J end by 4 bases, with 10 bases between. The CDR3 bases are TGCAGCGTTGAAGCGGGAGCGGGAGAGACCCAGTACTTC. Translating gives CSVEAGAGETQYF.

V gene TRBV27 combines with J gene TRBJ2-3, with D hard to call. Trimming removed 3 bases at V and 7 bases at J, with 11 bases between. Germline V CDR1 and CDR2: MNHEY, SMNVEV (reference sequence). This CDR3 region has 13 residues. The CDR3: CASSFSPRHTQYF. CDR3 coding DNA: TGTGCCAGCAGTTTCTCTCCGCGGCATACGCAGTATTTT.

The rearrangement links TRBV7-9 to TRBJ2-7, with D tentatively TRBD1 (6 bases). The CDR3 is 17 residues long. The germline V and J ends were trimmed by 5 bases and 3 bases, with 23 bases remaining between them. Germline assignment: CDR1 SEHNR and CDR2 FQNEAQ (reference sequence). The CDR3: CASSPRTVTNRLYEQYF. The CDR3 DNA sequence: TGTGCCAGCAGCCCCAGGACAGTCACAAATAGACTCTACGAGCAGTACTTC. The full variable domain, rest sourced from reference TRBV7-9 and TRBJ2-7, is DTGVSQNPRHKITKRGQNVTFRCDPISEHNRLYWYRQTLGQGPEFLTYFQNEAQLEKSRLLSDRFSAERPKGSFSTLEIQRTEQGDSAMYLCASSPRTVTNRLYEQYFGPGTRLTVT.

The rearrangement links TRBV20-1 to TRBJ2-1; 7 positions match TRBD1. With 6 bases clipped from V and 8 bases from J, the junction kept 19 bases outside the gene matches. The CDR3 has 16 amino acids. Per germline, CDR1 DFQATT and CDR2 SNEGSKA (reference sequence). Here the CDR3 reads CSAEQQGRSFRDEQFF. In nucleotides, the CDR3 is TGCAGTGCAGAACAACAGGGGCGTTCTTTTCGTGATGAGCAGTTCTTC.

This clonotype was found a few times. The rearrangement uses TRBV28 and TRBJ2-7, with TRBD2 matching 7 bases. Trimming cost V 8 bases and J 2 bases; bases outside gene matches: 9. The germline CDR1 and CDR2 sequences are MDHEN and SYDVKM. The length of the CDR3 is 14 residues. In DNA, the CDR3 is TGTGCCAGCGGTTCAGCGGGACCCCCCTACGAGCAGTACTTC. This gives the protein CASGSAGPPYEQYF. The variable domain in full, completed from reference TRBV28 and TRBJ2-7, reads DVKVTQSSRYLVKRTGEKVFLECVQDMDHENMFWYRQDPGLGLRLIYFSYDVKMKEKGDIPEGYSVSREKKERFSLILESASTNQTSMYLCASGSAGPPYEQYFGPGTRLTVT.